This T cell receptor (beta chain) was recorded in a study of blood T cell repertoires in COVID-19. In germline, CDR1 is DFQATT, CDR2 SNEGSKA (reference sequence). Trimming took off 3 bases at V and 5 bases at J, with 14 bases between the two ends. The length of the CDR3 is 13 residues. Measured with immunoSEQ multiplex PCR; TCRdb has only the in-frame clones, and not every one. Here the sample spans 120,000 to 150,000 clones, 84% being singletons. The sequence was obtained from a woman aged 45 to 65 who had been exposed to COVID-19. The J gene is TRBJ2-7, the V gene TRBV20-1; the D gene is possibly TRBD1 (5 bases). Sequencing input: PBMCs or T cells enriched from blood (not recorded which). The DNA of the CDR3 is TGCAGTGCTAGTCCCTACAGGTTTGACGAGCAGTACTTC. It yields the protein CSASPYRFDEQYF.